This T cell receptor (beta chain) was recorded in a study of blood T cell repertoires in COVID-19. This clone was counted between two and nine times. Germline V CDR1 and CDR2: MDHEN, SYDVKM. Trimming stripped 6 bases from V and 5 bases from J, with 13 bases between. The CDR3 consists of 13 residues. Clones were read by immunoSEQ multiplex PCR, and TCRdb kept only the in-frame ones, dropping some. This sample yields 100,000 or so clones, of which 75% to 85% are seen a single time; about 13% belongs to the top ten. The chain employs TRBV28 and TRBJ2-5; D unresolved. This TCR came from a human donor in a cohort sampled during active COVID-19. The sample taken for sequencing was peripheral blood. The CDR3 DNA sequence: TGTGCCAGCAGCCCGCCATGGCCGGAGACCCAGTACTTC. It codes for CASSPPWPETQYF.